This T cell receptor beta chain was identified during a study of T-cell reconstitution after alpha-beta-depleted transplantation in children. As it was prepared, the TCRbeta library received unique molecular identifiers. TCRdb fed the PCR reads into MiXCR, producing one record per CDR3 protein. Among 77,000 or so distinct CDR3 sequences listed, about a sixth were seen once. By share, this clonotype ranks as medium-sized. Its antigen is currently unknown. Trimming left V 5 bases short and J 1 base short, with 3 bases between. The CDR3 sequence is 11 residues long. The germline V gene has CDR1 SEHNR and CDR2 FQNEAQ (reference sequence). Points from the study as a whole: The study reportedly traced alpha-beta T cells about two months after transplant to several hundred expanded graft clones. Newly made T cells mostly supplied T-cell counts and diversity one year after transplant. There were some patients whose high TCRbeta diversity at day 60 came from surviving recipient T cells and thymic progenitors.

This TCR was recovered from a male patient between 2 and 15 years old who had a stem cell transplant for acute lymphoblastic leukemia, so the T cells may come from the graft donor. The chain recombines TRBV7-9 with TRBJ2-7, with unresolved D. Source: PBMCs, mostly from graft donor cells, taken 360 days after TCRalphabeta/CD19-depleted stem cell transplant. This chain's CDR3 is CASSPSYEQYF. For the CDR3, the DNA is TGTGCCAGCAGCCCTTCCTACGAGCAGTACTTC.